This is a list of T cell receptor beta chains from one sample in a study of blood T cell repertoires in COVID-19. The table came from immunoSEQ multiplex PCR; TCRdb's copy has only in-frame clones and leaves some out. There are 45,000 to 55,000 clones in the sample; around 86% occur only once, and over 7.5% lies in the top ten. Sequencing was carried out using peripheral blood. Receptors originate from a man aged 50 or older with active COVID-19. The CDR3 runs from the conserved cysteine through the conserved F or W. D genes are given only for firm matches. Size is stated for part of the rows, as once, few or many counts, or as a class when the clone is expanded.

TGCGCCAGCAGCTTGGGGACAGCCTCTAACTATGGCTACACCTTC	CASSLGTASNYGYTF	NA	NA	TRBV5-1	TRBJ1-2
TGTGCCAGCAGCTTAGCCCCAGGGGTCGCTGAAGCTTTCTTT	CASSLAPGVAEAFF	NA	NA	TRBV5-4	TRBJ1-1
TGTGCCAGCAGCGTACTCAAGACAACTAATGAAAAACTGTTTTTT	CASSVLKTTNEKLFF	few	NA	TRBV5-8	TRBJ1-4
TGTGCCAGCAGCCGTGAGTTGGGCTTGAACACTGAAGCTTTCTTT	CASSRELGLNTEAFF	NA	NA	TRBV7-2	TRBJ1-1
TGCGCCAGCAGCCAAGGCACCGCGGACTATGGCTACACCTTC	CASSQGTADYGYTF	NA	NA	TRBV4-3	TRBJ1-2
TGTGCCAGCAGTTACTCGGAGGGCACTGAAGCTTTCTTT	CASSYSEGTEAFF	NA	NA	TRBV6-5	TRBJ1-1
TGTGCCAGCAGCTTAACCGTGAGAGGCGGGGCTCCTTTTCCCTACGAGCAGTACTTC	CASSLTVRGGAPFPYEQYF	NA	NA	TRBV7-2	TRBJ2-7
TGTGCCAGTACGAGGGCTGCCTACGAGCAGTACTTC	CASTRAAYEQYF	NA	NA	TRBV19	TRBJ2-7
TGTGCCAGCAGTTGGGGTTTCAGGGGGAAATACAATGAGCAGTTCTTC	CASSWGFRGKYNEQFF	NA	TRBD1	TRBV28	TRBJ2-1
TGTGCCAGCAGCGTAGGGCTAGCGGACTACAATGAGCAGTTCTTC	CASSVGLADYNEQFF	NA	TRBD2	TRBV9	TRBJ2-1
TGTGCCACCAGTGACCTACGGCGGGGCCACACCTTC	CATSDLRRGHTF	NA	NA	TRBV24-1	TRBJ1-2
TGTGCCAGCAGGCCCCGGGACAGCAGTAACACTGAAGCTTTCTTT	CASRPRDSSNTEAFF	NA	TRBD1	TRBV2	TRBJ1-1
TGTGCCAGCAGCAATACCGGACAGCAGAACACTGAAGCTTTCTTT	CASSNTGQQNTEAFF	NA	NA	TRBV11-1	TRBJ1-1
TGTGCCTGGAGTGTGGGTCGGACTAGCGGCTTATTCACAGATACGCAGTATTTT	CAWSVGRTSGLFTDTQYF	NA	TRBD2	TRBV30	TRBJ2-3
TGTGCCAGCAGCCCGAGGACAGGGCTGAACACTGAAGCTTTCTTT	CASSPRTGLNTEAFF	NA	TRBD1	TRBV7-2	TRBJ1-1
TGTGCCAGCAGCTTATGGGTGGGGGGTACGGATACGCAGTATTTT	CASSLWVGGTDTQYF	NA	NA	TRBV7-6	TRBJ2-3